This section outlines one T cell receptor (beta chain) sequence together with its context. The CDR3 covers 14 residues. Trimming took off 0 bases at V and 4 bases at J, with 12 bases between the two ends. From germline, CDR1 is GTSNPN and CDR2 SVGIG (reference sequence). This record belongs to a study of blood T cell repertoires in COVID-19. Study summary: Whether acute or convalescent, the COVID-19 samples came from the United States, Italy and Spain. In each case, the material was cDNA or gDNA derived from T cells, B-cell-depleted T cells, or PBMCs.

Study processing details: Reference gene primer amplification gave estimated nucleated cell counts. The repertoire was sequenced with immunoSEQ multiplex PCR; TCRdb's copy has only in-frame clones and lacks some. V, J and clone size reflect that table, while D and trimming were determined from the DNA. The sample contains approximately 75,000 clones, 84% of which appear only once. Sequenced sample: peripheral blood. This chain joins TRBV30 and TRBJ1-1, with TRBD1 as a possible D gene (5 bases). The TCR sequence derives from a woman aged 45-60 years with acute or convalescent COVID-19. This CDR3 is CAWSVRWGPTEAFF. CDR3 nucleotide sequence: TGTGCCTGGAGTGTACGGTGGGGCCCCACTGAAGCTTTCTTT.